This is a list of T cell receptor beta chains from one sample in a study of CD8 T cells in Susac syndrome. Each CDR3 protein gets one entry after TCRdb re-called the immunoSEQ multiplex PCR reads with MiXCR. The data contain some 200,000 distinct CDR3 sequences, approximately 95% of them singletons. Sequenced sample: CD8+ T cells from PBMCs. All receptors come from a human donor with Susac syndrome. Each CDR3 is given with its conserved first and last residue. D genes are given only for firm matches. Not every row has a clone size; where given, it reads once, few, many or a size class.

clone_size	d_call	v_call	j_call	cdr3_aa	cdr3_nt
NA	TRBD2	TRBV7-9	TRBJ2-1	CASSSSSSGGPYNEQFF	TGTGCCAGCAGCTCGAGCTCTAGCGGGGGCCCCTACAATGAGCAGTTCTTC
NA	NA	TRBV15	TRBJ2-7	CATSVTPGAYSYEQYF	TGTGCCACCAGCGTAACACCGGGGGCCTACTCCTACGAGCAGTACTTC
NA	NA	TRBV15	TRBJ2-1	CATSRDGPTQYNEQFF	TGTGCCACCAGCAGAGACGGGCCGACGCAATACAATGAGCAGTTCTTC
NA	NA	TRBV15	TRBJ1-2	CATSRDRRYGYTF	TGTGCCACCAGCAGAGATAGGCGCTATGGCTACACCTTC
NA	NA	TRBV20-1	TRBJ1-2	CSARAPTASANYGYTF	TGCAGTGCTAGAGCCCCCACAGCCAGCGCTAACTATGGCTACACCTTC
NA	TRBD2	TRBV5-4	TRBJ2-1	CASSPGGLASNNEQFF	TGTGCCAGCAGCCCGGGGGGACTAGCGAGCAACAATGAGCAGTTCTTC
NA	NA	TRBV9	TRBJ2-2	CASSVGQVNTGELFF	TGTGCCAGCAGCGTAGGACAAGTTAACACCGGGGAGCTGTTTTTT
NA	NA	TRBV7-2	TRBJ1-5	CASSLGNSNQPQHF	TGTGCCAGCAGCTTAGGGAACTCCAATCAGCCCCAGCATTTT
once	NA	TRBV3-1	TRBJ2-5	CASSQGGRNQETQYF	TGTGCCAGCAGCCAAGGGGGGCGAAATCAAGAGACCCAGTACTTC
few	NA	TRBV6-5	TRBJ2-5	CASSYLPAGVKETQYF	TGTGCCAGCAGTTACCTTCCCGCGGGCGTAAAAGAGACCCAGTACTTC
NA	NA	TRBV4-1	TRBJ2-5	CASSQSQGTQETQYF	TGCGCCAGCAGCCAGAGTCAGGGAACGCAAGAGACCCAGTACTTC
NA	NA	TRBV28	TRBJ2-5	CASTNPRDNQETQYF	TGTGCCAGCACCAACCCCCGGGACAACCAAGAGACCCAGTACTTC
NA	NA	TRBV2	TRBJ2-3	CASERSAARTDTQYF	TGTGCCAGCGAAAGGAGCGCAGCACGCACAGATACGCAGTATTTT
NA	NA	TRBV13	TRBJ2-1	CASSSSLITYNEQFF	TGTGCCAGCAGCTCTTCACTCATTACCTACAATGAGCAGTTCTTC
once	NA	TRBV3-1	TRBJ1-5	CASSQDPTVLPQHF	TGTGCCAGCAGCCAAGATCCGACGGTCCTTCCCCAGCATTTT
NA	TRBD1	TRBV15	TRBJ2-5	CATSSADRGVYQETQYF	TGTGCCACCAGCAGTGCCGACAGGGGGGTCTACCAAGAGACCCAGTACTTC
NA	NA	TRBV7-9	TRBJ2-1	CASSPGTASSYNEQFF	TGTGCCAGCAGCCCCGGGACTGCTAGCTCCTACAATGAGCAGTTCTTC
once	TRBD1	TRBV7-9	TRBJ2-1	CASSFPRQGGAYNEQFF	TGTGCCAGCAGCTTTCCTCGACAGGGGGGGGCCTACAATGAGCAGTTCTTC
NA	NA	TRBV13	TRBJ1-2	CASSHILANYGYTF	TGTGCCAGCAGCCACATTCTAGCTAACTATGGCTACACCTTC
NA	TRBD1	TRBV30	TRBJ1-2	CAWSLTGGALYGYTF	TGTGCCTGGAGCCTAACAGGGGGCGCGTTATATGGCTACACCTTC
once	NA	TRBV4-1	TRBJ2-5	CASSQGIANQETQYF	TGCGCCAGCAGCCAGGGGATTGCCAACCAAGAGACCCAGTACTTC
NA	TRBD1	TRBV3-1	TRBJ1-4	CASSPGQLATNEKLFF	TGTGCCAGCAGCCCGGGACAGCTCGCAACTAATGAAAAACTGTTTTTT
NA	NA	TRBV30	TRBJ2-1	CAWSLSGNEQFF	TGTGCCTGGAGTTTGTCGGGCAATGAGCAGTTCTTC
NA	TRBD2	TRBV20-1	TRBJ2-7	CSARGRRAGKPYPSYEQYF	TGCAGTGCTAGAGGACGGAGAGCGGGGAAACCCTATCCCTCCTACGAGCAGTACTTC
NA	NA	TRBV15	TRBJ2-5	CATSRGGVETQYF	TGTGCCACCAGCAGAGGCGGGGTTGAGACCCAGTACTTC
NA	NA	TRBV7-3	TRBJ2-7	CASSPGAGREEQYF	TGTGCCAGCAGCCCAGGGGCAGGGCGGGAGGAGCAGTACTTC
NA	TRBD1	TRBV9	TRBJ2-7	CASSTGGTGAYEQYF	TGTGCCAGCAGCACCGGAGGGACAGGAGCCTACGAGCAGTACTTC
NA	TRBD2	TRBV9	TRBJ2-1	CASSLLAGGNNEQFF	TGTGCCAGCAGCCTACTAGCGGGAGGGAACAATGAGCAGTTCTTC
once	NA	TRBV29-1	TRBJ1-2	CSVVGGEYGYTF	TGCAGCGTTGTTGGGGGGGAATATGGCTACACCTTC